This TCR beta chain is from a study of blood T cell repertoires in COVID-19. Study information: Whether acute or convalescent, the COVID-19 samples came from the United States, Italy and Spain. In each case, the material was cDNA or gDNA derived from T cells, B-cell-depleted T cells, or PBMCs.

In the original analysis: Nucleated cell number was recorded as an estimate derived from reference gene primer amplification. Sequencing used immunoSEQ multiplex PCR; TCRdb keeps in-frame clones, though not all of them. V, J and clone size reflect that table, while D and trimming were determined from the DNA. The table has about 59,000 clones, approximately 85% seen once. Trimming at V came to 1 base and at J to 5 bases, leaving 6 bases not matched to a gene. CDR3 length equals 16 residues. Germline V gene sequence: CDR1 MGHRA, CDR2 YSYEKL. The rearrangement joins TRBV4-1 to TRBJ2-5, with 11 bases fitting TRBD2. The clonotype was recovered from a human donor in a cohort sampled during active COVID-19. The sample consisted of peripheral blood. The CDR3: CASSQVSGGAPETQYF. CDR3 in DNA: TGCGCCAGCAGCCAAGTTAGCGGGGGGGCTCCGGAGACCCAGTACTTC.